The rows below give T cell receptor beta chains drawn from one sample of a study of shared clonotypes between healthy human individuals. The method was immunoSEQ multiplex PCR; TCRdb's version includes in-frame clones alone and lacks a portion of them. The sample carries fewer than 650,000 clones, about 79% recorded once. The sequenced material came from PBMCs. The receptors were sampled from a woman aged 40 to 49 in good health. Some clones in this sample may be carry-over from other donors' samples. Each CDR3 is given with its conserved first and last residue. D genes are given only for firm matches. Some rows mark clone size as missing; the rest say once, few, many or name a class of expanded clone.

>-|TRBJ2-3|-|TRBV30
TGTGCCTGGAGTGTATGGGCAGACACAGATACGCAGTATTTT
CAWSVWADTDTQYF
>-|TRBJ2-7|-|TRBV4-1
TGCGCCAGCAGCCAAGATAGGACAGCCTACGAGCAGTACTTC
CASSQDRTAYEQYF
>-|TRBJ1-3|-|TRBV7-2
TGTGCCAGCAGCTTAGTGGGGAGTGGCTCTGGAAACACCATATATTTT
CASSLVGSGSGNTIYF
>-|TRBJ2-3|TRBD2|TRBV10-3
TGTGCCATCAGTTCGGGACTAGCGGGAAACACAGATACGCAGTATTTT
CAISSGLAGNTDTQYF
>-|TRBJ2-4|-|TRBV5-1
TGCGCCAGCAGCTTGGACACAGCCAAAAACATTCAGTACTTC
CASSLDTAKNIQYF
>-|TRBJ1-2|TRBD1|TRBV19
TGTGCCAGTAGTTCATCCGGGACAGTCATAGGTGGCTACACCTTC
CASSSSGTVIGGYTF
>-|TRBJ2-5|-|TRBV30
TGTGCCGTGGGGGGCGGAGGGGGCTGGGCAGAGACCCAGTACTTC
CAVGGGGGWAETQYF
>few|TRBJ2-2|TRBD2|TRBV28
TGTGCCAGCAAGTCTCGGCTAGCGGGGAACACCGGGGAGCTGTTTTTT
CASKSRLAGNTGELFF
>few|TRBJ1-2|-|TRBV2
TGTGCCAGCAGTCGGCAGACTAACTATGGCTACACCTTC
CASSRQTNYGYTF
>-|TRBJ1-1|-|TRBV14
TGTGCCAGCAGCCAAGATACAAATGAAGCTTTCTTT
CASSQDTNEAFF
>many|TRBJ2-1|-|TRBV6-4
TGTGCCAGCAGTGACTCCGAAGTGGGTGAGCAGTTCTTC
CASSDSEVGEQFF
>-|TRBJ2-2|TRBD2|TRBV28
TGTGCCAGCAGGGCTAGCGGGAGGAACACCGGGGAGCTGTTTTTT
CASRASGRNTGELFF
>-|TRBJ1-1|-|TRBV6-6
TGTGCCAGCAGCCCCCGGGCGAACACTGAAGCTTTCTTT
CASSPRANTEAFF
>-|TRBJ2-2|TRBD2|TRBV5-4
TGTGCCAGCAGCTTTACACCGGGACTAGCGGGTACCGGGGAGCTGTTTTTT
CASSFTPGLAGTGELFF
>-|TRBJ1-6|-|TRBV9
TGTGCCAGCAGCGTAAAGGAAGGGTCACCCCTCCACTTT
CASSVKEGSPLHF
>-|TRBJ2-1|-|TRBV27
TGTGCCAGCAGTTCCTCCACATACAGGCATGAGCAGTTCTTC
CASSSSTYRHEQFF